The 21 T cell receptor beta chains below come from one sample, sequenced in a study. TCRdb reprocessed the 5' RACE reads via MiXCR and lists one record per CDR3 protein. The sample consists of nearly 55,000 distinct CDR3 sequences, about 15% of them appearing once. Source material: naive CD4+ T cells sorted from blood. The sample's subset: naive CD4+ T cells, CD4+CD45RA+CD25-. These TCRs come from a female donor with breast cancer.

This sequence joins TRBV12-5 and TRBJ2-1; 11 positions match TRBD2. The CDR3 length is 14 residues. Germline CDR1 reads LGHNT; CDR2 reads FRNRAP. After removal of 5 bases from V and 10 bases from J, the junction contained 7 bases not matched to a gene. CDR3 sequence reads: CASGATSGRGEQFF. In DNA, the CDR3 is TGTGCTAGTGGTGCAACTAGCGGGAGAGGAGAGCAGTTCTTC.

This clonotype was detected only a few times. The chain recombines TRBV20-1 with TRBJ2-3; 8 nucleotides line up with TRBD2. J lost 3 bases, V lost 6 bases, and 11 bases had no gene match. Per the germline V gene, CDR1 is DFQATT and CDR2 is SNEGSKA (reference sequence). The CDR3 has 15 amino acids. DNA of the CDR3: TGCAGTGCCGCCTCGGGGGGGGTTGGGACAGATACGCAGTATTTT. Translation: CSAASGGVGTDTQYF.

Details on this clonotype: A much larger clone is a single base away; this may be a read error. The chain uses TRBV29-1 and TRBJ2-2; D is possibly TRBD1 (7 bases). This CDR3 comprises 15 residues. Germline CDR1 SQVTM, CDR2 ANQGSEA. V was pared by 7 bases and J by 4 bases, with 19 bases between. CDR3 sequence: CSATDRMEGTGELFF. CDR3 nucleotides: TGCAGCGCCACGGACAGGATGGAGGGCACCGGGGAGCTGTTTTTT.

Turning to this clonotype: The junction shows a germline mismatch at one end, possibly a read error. V usage is TRBV6-5 and J usage is TRBJ2-7; 10 bases line up with TRBD1. The CDR3 is made up of 14 amino acids. Germline V CDR1 and CDR2: MNHEY, SVGAGI. CDR3 sequence reads: CANSYGTGVYEQYF. As DNA, the CDR3 is TGTGCCAACAGTTACGGGACAGGGGTCTACGAGCAGTACTTC.

This clonotype showed up many times. This sequence joins TRBV5-1 and TRBJ1-5; D gene uncertain. The CDR3 sequence is 14 residues long. The germline V gene has CDR1 SGHRS and CDR2 YFSETQ. Trimming pared 0 bases from V and 6 bases from J, leaving 10 bases between. The CDR3 protein is CASSLDPGSQPQHF. The CDR3 DNA reads TGCGCCAGCAGCTTGGATCCGGGAAGTCAGCCCCAGCATTTT.

Details on this clonotype: Being one base from a much bigger clone, this may be a read error. This chain's CDR3 is CASRIGVVDTRELFF. CDR3 DNA sequence: TGTGCCAGCAGGATCGGTGTTGTGGACACCAGGGAGCTGTTTTTT. The chain couples TRBV9 to TRBJ2-2; TRBD1 is a possible D gene (5 bases). The germline gives CDR1 SGDLS, CDR2 YYNGEE. The CDR3 consists of 15 residues.

Turning to this clonotype: Mismatch with germline at one junction end may stem from a read error. The chain employs TRBV12-3 or TRBV12-4 and TRBJ1-2; weak D call: TRBD1 (5 bases). CDR3 length: 17 amino acids. Here the CDR3 DNA reads TGTGCCAGCAGTTCCCCCCTCGGATGGGGCTCTAACTATGGCTGCACCTTC. Protein: CASSSPLGWGSNYGCTF.

Many counts were recorded for this clonotype. V gene TRBV7-3 combines with J gene TRBJ2-3; weak D call: TRBD1 (5 bases). The germline V and J ends were trimmed by 4 bases and 4 bases, with 12 bases remaining between them. The CDR3 runs 14 residues. Germline V gives CDR1 SGHTA, CDR2 FQGTGA. This chain's CDR3 is CASSSSTGADTQYF. The CDR3 DNA sequence: TGTGCCAGCAGCTCCTCCACAGGAGCAGATACGCAGTATTTT.

As to this clonotype: Germline and junction disagree at one end, which may indicate a read error. The gene calls are TRBV20-1 and TRBJ1-2; 10 bases match TRBD1. The CDR3 is 15 amino acids. Germline lookup yields CDR1 DFQATT and CDR2 SNEGSKA (reference sequence). CDR3 bases: TGCAGTGCTAGAGAAAGGGACAGGGGCGGTGATGGCGACACCTTC. Amino acids: CSARERDRGGDGDTF.

The sample holds many counts of this clonotype. The chain has TRBV20-1 and TRBJ2-1; no firm D call. V was clipped by 5 bases and J by 5 bases, with 7 bases between them. CDR3 size: 11 residues. The germline CDR1 and CDR2 sequences are DFQATT and SNEGSKA (reference sequence). For the CDR3, the DNA is TGCAGTGCTCCAACTCACAATGAGCAGTTCTTC. Translating it yields CSAPTHNEQFF.

On this clonotype: Compared with germline, one end of the junction differs, possibly owing to a read error. The V and J genes are TRBV5-1 and TRBJ1-4, with a possible D match to TRBD1 (6 bases). This CDR3 contains 15 residues. Germline V gives CDR1 SGHRS, CDR2 YFSETQ. CDR3 in amino acids: CASSLAGATNGKLFF. For the CDR3, the DNA is TGCGCCAGCAGCCTAGCAGGGGCTACTAATGGAAAACTGTTTTTT.

This clonotype was seen more than once but under ten times. The V gene is TRBV9, the J gene TRBJ1-1; no clear D gene. In germline, CDR1 is SGDLS, CDR2 YYNGEE. Between the trimmed V and J ends, which lost 2 bases and 5 bases, there was a span of 7 bases. The CDR3 is made up of 12 amino acids. The CDR3 sequence: CASSVQETEAFF. CDR3 DNA sequence: TGTGCCAGCAGCGTTCAGGAGACTGAAGCTTTCTTT. Supplemented by reference TRBV9 and TRBJ1-1, the full variable domain reads DSGVTQTPKHLITATGQRVTLRCSPRSGDLSVYWYQQSLDQGLQFLIQYYNGEERAKGNILERFSAQQFPDLHSELNLSSLELGDSALYFCASSVQETEAFFGQGTRLTVV.

For this clonotype: In this CDR3 the conserved last residue, phenylalanine or tryptophan, is missing, so a read error is likely. This rearrangement joins TRBV29-1 to TRBJ1-2, with D possibly being TRBD1 (5 bases). Trimming took off 6 bases at V and 4 bases at J, with 15 bases between the two ends. Germline V lookup: CDR1 SQVTM, CDR2 ANQGSEA. This CDR3 is 13 amino acids long. CDR3: CSVGTGIGYGYTV. The CDR3 DNA reads as TGCAGCGTGGGTACAGGAATCGGCTATGGCTACACCGTC.

This clonotype appeared a few times. The rearrangement links TRBV24-1 to TRBJ2-2, with D perhaps matching TRBD2 (6 bases). CDR1 and CDR2 (germline): KGHDR, SFDVKD. The CDR3 is made up of 15 amino acids. Between the trimmed V and J ends, which lost 4 bases and 6 bases, there was a span of 14 bases. The CDR3, as DNA: TGTGCCACCAGTGAAGTTTCCGCGGGGTCCGGGGAGCTGTTTTTT. Its protein product is CATSEVSAGSGELFF.

J is TRBJ2-1 and V is TRBV7-9, with 8 bases lining up with TRBD1. CDR3 length equals 15 residues. Germline V gene lookup returns CDR1 SEHNR and CDR2 FQNEAQ (reference sequence). Losses at the gene ends were 2 bases for V and 6 bases for J; bases not matched to a gene: 6. The DNA of the CDR3 is TGTGCCAGCAGCTTAATTGGACAGGGACCCAATGAGCAGTTCTTC. The encoded protein is CASSLIGQGPNEQFF.

This chain connects TRBV7-9 to TRBJ1-6, with 7 bases aligning to TRBD1. Per the germline V gene, CDR1 is SEHNR and CDR2 is FQNEAQ (reference sequence). Trimming removed 4 bases from V and 9 bases from J; junction bases left unmatched: 6. The CDR3 sequence is 14 residues long. Here the CDR3 DNA reads TGTGCCAGCAGCTCCGAACAGGGGCGTTCACCCCTCCACTTT. Protein sequence: CASSSEQGRSPLHF.

The chain uses TRBV9 and TRBJ2-1; D is unresolved. Germline CDR1 is SGDLS and CDR2 is YYNGEE. This CDR3 spans 14 amino acids. V lost 0 bases and J lost 8, with 12 bases in between. CDR3 in amino acids: CASSVGGELDEQFF. The CDR3 DNA reads as TGTGCCAGCAGCGTAGGTGGGGAATTGGATGAGCAGTTCTTC.

Concerning this clonotype: A much more abundant neighbour one base away suggests this may be a read error. The rearrangement joins TRBV6-5 to TRBJ2-2; D is possibly TRBD1 (6 bases). Trimming left V 6 bases short and J 7 bases short, with 18 bases between. This CDR3 region has 15 residues. The germline gives CDR1 MNHEY, CDR2 SVGAGI. The CDR3 region is CASRWRGGGSGELFF. The CDR3 coding sequence is TGTGCCAGCAGGTGGCGAGGGGGTGGGAGCGGGGAGCTGTTTTTT.

This clonotype was counted a few times. The chain couples TRBV20-1 to TRBJ2-7, with a possible D match to TRBD2 (6 bases). Germline V gene lookup returns CDR1 DFQATT and CDR2 SNEGSKA (reference sequence). Trimming removed 1 base at V and 4 bases at J, with 17 bases between. The CDR3 length is 15 residues. The CDR3 region is CSARGSWEEGYEQYF. The CDR3 DNA reads TGCAGTGCTAGAGGATCTTGGGAGGAAGGGTACGAGCAGTACTTC.

The rearrangement joins TRBV12-5 to TRBJ2-7; tentatively, D is TRBD2 (6 bases). Germline V gene lookup returns CDR1 LGHNT and CDR2 FRNRAP. The CDR3 consists of 11 residues. This CDR3 reads CASSWDSEQYF. CDR3 nucleotide sequence: TGTGCATCGTCTTGGGACTCCGAGCAGTACTTC.

A word on this clonotype: A much more abundant neighbour one base away suggests this may be a read error. The J gene is TRBJ1-2, the V gene TRBV6-5; no clear D. From germline, CDR1 is MNHEY and CDR2 SVGAGI. CDR3 length equals 14 residues. Here the CDR3 reads CASTRVPSTYGCTF. Written as DNA, the CDR3 is TGTGCCAGCACTCGGGTCCCCAGTACCTATGGCTGCACCTTC.